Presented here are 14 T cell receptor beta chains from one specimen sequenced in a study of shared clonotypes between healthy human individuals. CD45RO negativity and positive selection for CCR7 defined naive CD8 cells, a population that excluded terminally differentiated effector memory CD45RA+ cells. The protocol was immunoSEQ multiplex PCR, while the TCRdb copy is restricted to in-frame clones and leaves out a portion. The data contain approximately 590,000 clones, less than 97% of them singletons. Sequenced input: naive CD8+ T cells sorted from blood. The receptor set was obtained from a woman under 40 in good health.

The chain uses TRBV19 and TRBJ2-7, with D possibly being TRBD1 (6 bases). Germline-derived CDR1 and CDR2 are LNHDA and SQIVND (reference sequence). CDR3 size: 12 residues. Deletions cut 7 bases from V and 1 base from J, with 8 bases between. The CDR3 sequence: CASKGVSYEQYF. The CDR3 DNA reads TGTGCCAGTAAGGGGGTTTCCTACGAGCAGTACTTC.

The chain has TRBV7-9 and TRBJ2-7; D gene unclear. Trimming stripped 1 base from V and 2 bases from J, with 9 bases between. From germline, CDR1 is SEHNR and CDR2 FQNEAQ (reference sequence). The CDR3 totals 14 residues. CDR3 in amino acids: CASSLDPATYEQYF. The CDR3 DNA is TGTGCCAGCAGCTTAGATCCCGCGACCTACGAGCAGTACTTC.

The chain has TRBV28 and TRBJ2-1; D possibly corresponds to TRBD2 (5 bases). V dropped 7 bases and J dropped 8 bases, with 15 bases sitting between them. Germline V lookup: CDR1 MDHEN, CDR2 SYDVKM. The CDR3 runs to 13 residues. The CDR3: CASKTSGSHEQFF. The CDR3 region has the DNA TGTGCCAGCAAAACCAGCGGATCCCATGAGCAGTTCTTC.

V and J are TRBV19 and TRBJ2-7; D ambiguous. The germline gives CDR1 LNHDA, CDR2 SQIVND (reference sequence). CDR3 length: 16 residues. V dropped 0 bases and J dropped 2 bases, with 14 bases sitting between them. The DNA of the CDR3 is TGTGCCAGTAGTATAGATCTTTTCGCCTCCGCCTACGAGCAGTACTTC. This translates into CASSIDLFASAYEQYF.

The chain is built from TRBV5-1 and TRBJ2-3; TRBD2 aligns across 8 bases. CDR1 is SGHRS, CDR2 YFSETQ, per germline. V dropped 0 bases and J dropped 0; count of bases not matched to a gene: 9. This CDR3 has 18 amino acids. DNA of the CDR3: TGCGCCAGCAGCTTGGCCTTAGCGGGACGTTCTAGCACAGATACGCAGTATTTT. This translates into CASSLALAGRSSTDTQYF.

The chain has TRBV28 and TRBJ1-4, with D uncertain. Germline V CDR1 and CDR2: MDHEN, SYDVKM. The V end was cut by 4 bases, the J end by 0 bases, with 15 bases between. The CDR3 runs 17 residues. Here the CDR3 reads CASSSSTQVATNEKLFF. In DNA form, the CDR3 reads TGTGCCAGCAGTTCATCGACCCAGGTCGCAACTAATGAAAAACTGTTTTTT.

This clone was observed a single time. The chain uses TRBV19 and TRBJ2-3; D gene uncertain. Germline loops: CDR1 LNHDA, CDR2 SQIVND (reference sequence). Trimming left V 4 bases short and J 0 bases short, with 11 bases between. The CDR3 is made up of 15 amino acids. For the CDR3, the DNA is TGTGCCAGTAGTACTGGTTCGGCTAGCACAGATACGCAGTATTTT. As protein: CASSTGSASTDTQYF.

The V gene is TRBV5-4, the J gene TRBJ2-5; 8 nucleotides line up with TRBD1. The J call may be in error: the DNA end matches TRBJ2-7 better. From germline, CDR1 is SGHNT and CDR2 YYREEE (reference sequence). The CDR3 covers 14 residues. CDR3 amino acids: CASSLDRGTYEQYF. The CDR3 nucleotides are TGTGCCAGCAGCTTGGACAGGGGGACCTACGAGCAGTACTTC.

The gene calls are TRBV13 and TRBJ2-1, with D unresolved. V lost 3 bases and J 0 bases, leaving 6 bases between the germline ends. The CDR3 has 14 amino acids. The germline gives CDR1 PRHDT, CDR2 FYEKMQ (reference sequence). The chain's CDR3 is CASSFLDSYNEQFF. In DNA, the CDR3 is TGTGCCAGCAGCTTTTTAGACTCCTACAATGAGCAGTTCTTC.

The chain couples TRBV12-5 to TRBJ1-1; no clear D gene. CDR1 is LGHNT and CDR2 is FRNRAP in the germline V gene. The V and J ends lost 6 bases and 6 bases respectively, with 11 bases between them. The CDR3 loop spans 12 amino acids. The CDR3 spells CASGRGFSEAFF. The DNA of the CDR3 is TGTGCTAGTGGCCGGGGATTTTCTGAAGCTTTCTTT.

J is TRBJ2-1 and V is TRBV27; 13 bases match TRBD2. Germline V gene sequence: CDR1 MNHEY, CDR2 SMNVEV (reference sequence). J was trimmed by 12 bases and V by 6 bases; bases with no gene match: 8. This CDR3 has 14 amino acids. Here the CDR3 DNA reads TGTGCCAGCAGCCTTGGACTAGCGGGAGATTCGCAGTTCTTC. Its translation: CASSLGLAGDSQFF.

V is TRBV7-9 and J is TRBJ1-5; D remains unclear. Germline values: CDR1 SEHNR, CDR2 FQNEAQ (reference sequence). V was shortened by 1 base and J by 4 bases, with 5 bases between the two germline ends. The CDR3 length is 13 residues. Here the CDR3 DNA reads TGTGCCAGCAGCTTAGGACTAAATCAGCCCCAGCATTTT. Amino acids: CASSLGLNQPQHF.

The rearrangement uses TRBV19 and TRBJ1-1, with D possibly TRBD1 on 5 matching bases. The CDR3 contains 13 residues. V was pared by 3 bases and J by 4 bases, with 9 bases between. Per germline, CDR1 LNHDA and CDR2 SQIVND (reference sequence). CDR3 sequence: CASSMWGTTEAFF. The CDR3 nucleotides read TGTGCCAGTAGTATGTGGGGGACCACTGAAGCTTTCTTT.

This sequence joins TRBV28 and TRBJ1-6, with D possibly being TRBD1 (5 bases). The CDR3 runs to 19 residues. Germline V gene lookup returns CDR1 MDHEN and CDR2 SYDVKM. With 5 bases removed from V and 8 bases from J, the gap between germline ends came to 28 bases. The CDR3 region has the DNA TGTGCCAGCAGTACCCGGGTTGCCGGGACGAAACTCTCCTATTCACCCCTCCACTTT. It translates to CASSTRVAGTKLSYSPLHF.